The 24 T cell receptor beta chains given below trace back to one sample, sequenced in a study of blood T cell repertoires in COVID-19 (dated by TCRdb to the early 2020s). Library preparation used the immunoSEQ multiplex PCR assay. TCRdb mirrors the immuneACCESS table, restricted to in-frame sequences. Some clones are absent from its copies; in checked studies, under half trace to an unresolved V gene, and the reason for the others is unknown. The sample table lists 150,000 to 200,000 clones, 90% to 95% of them with a count of one. The top ten constitute around 2% of the sample. The sequenced sample consisted of peripheral blood. These receptors came from a woman aged 55-75 years with COVID-19, enrolled during active disease.

The table lists this clone with a count of one. The chain links TRBV7-8 to TRBJ2-1, with 15 positions matching TRBD2. Germline V gives CDR1 SGHVS, CDR2 FQNEAQ. J was trimmed by 8 bases and V by 5 bases; bases with no gene match: 4. The CDR3 sequence is 15 residues long. The CDR3 DNA is TGTGCCAGCAGCCGCGGACTAGCGGGGGGGGATGAGCAGTTCTTC. Protein sequence: CASSRGLAGGDEQFF. Together with reference TRBV7-8 and TRBJ2-1, the CDR3 gives the full variable domain: GAGVSQSPRYKVAKRGQDVALRCDPISGHVSLFWYQQALGQGPEFLTYFQNEAQLDKSGLPSDRFFAERPEGSVSTLKIQRTQQEDSAVYLCASSRGLAGGDEQFFGPGTRLTVL.

CDR3 region: CASSLERTGQGQPQHF. CDR3 bases: TGTGCCAGCAGCTTAGAGCGTACGGGACAGGGTCAGCCCCAGCATTTT. The V and J genes are TRBV11-2 and TRBJ1-5, with 9 bases matching TRBD1. V shed 0 bases and J 6 bases; nucleotides not matched to a gene: 6. The CDR3 consists of 16 residues. Germline V CDR1 and CDR2: SGHAT, FQNNGV.

The rearrangement links TRBV7-2 to TRBJ1-4; 10 bases agree with TRBD1. Germline values: CDR1 SGHTA, CDR2 FQGNSA. The CDR3 has 14 residues. The V segment lost 5 bases and the J segment 8 bases; nucleotides outside the gene matches: 5. The CDR3 DNA follows: TGTGCCAGCAGCACGGGACAGGGGAGGGAAAAACTGTTTTTT. Translation: CASSTGQGREKLFF.

The chain combines TRBV6-2 or TRBV6-3 with TRBJ2-1; 7 bases are shared with TRBD1. The CDR3 spans 16 residues. CDR1 MNHEY and CDR2 SVGEGT come from the germline V gene. With 6 bases clipped from V and 0 bases from J, the junction kept 8 bases outside the gene matches. The CDR3 nucleotides read TGTGCCAGCAGCCTACAGGGGCCGAGCTCCTACAATGAGCAGTTCTTC. It specifies CASSLQGPSSYNEQFF.

V and J are TRBV11-2 and TRBJ1-1; 7 nucleotides match TRBD1. The germline gives CDR1 SGHAT, CDR2 FQNNGV. This CDR3 region has 14 residues. V gave up 5 bases and J gave up 0 bases; unmatched junction bases: 3. In DNA, the CDR3 is TGTGCCAGCAGCCGGGGACAGCTGAACACTGAAGCTTTCTTT. Translating it yields CASSRGQLNTEAFF.

The chain has TRBV3-1 (or the pseudogene TRBV3-2) and TRBJ2-3; possibly TRBD2 for D (5 bases). From germline, CDR1 is LGHDT and CDR2 YNNKEL (reference sequence). V was shortened by 0 bases and J by 1 base, with 14 bases between the two germline ends. This CDR3 region has 17 residues. The CDR3 loop is CASSQESFRGGTDTQYF. DNA for the CDR3: TGTGCCAGCAGCCAAGAATCTTTCCGGGGAGGCACAGATACGCAGTATTTT.

The chain employs TRBV19 and TRBJ2-6; 12 positions agree with TRBD1. Germline V gene lookup returns CDR1 LNHDA and CDR2 SQIVND (reference sequence). CDR3 length: 17 residues. After removal of 5 bases from V and 0 bases from J, the junction contained 2 bases not matched to a gene. The CDR3 loop is CASSGTGGPSGANVLTF. In DNA form, the CDR3 reads TGTGCCAGTAGTGGGACAGGGGGCCCCTCTGGGGCCAACGTCCTGACTTTC.

The chain recombines TRBV2 with TRBJ1-5; D may be TRBD1 (5 bases). The CDR3 is 15 residues long. Germline loops: CDR1 SNHLY, CDR2 FYNNEI. Trimming took 1 base from V and 6 from J, leaving 13 bases between them. CDR3 in amino acids: CASSEGSGGAQPQHF. CDR3 bases: TGTGCCAGCAGTGAAGGGTCAGGAGGGGCTCAGCCCCAGCATTTT.

The chain joins TRBV4-1 to TRBJ2-1; 9 bases match TRBD1. The trim removed 3 bases at V and 0 bases at J, leaving 9 bases unmatched. The CDR3 covers 18 residues. The germline CDR1 and CDR2 sequences are MGHRA and YSYEKL. In DNA, the CDR3 is TGCGCCAGCAGCCAGGAAGGACAGGGGCCGAGCTCCTACAATGAGCAGTTCTTC. This codes for CASSQEGQGPSSYNEQFF.

This clone showed up just a few times. The chain combines TRBV10-2 with TRBJ1-6, with unresolved D. This CDR3 has 15 residues. Germline values: CDR1 WSHSY, CDR2 SAAADI. V lost 8 bases to trimming and J lost 0 bases, with 11 bases between them. Here the CDR3 reads CASALDSSYNSPLHF. CDR3 nucleotide sequence: TGCGCCAGCGCATTAGATAGCTCCTATAATTCACCCCTCCACTTT.

The chain has TRBV5-1 and TRBJ2-1, with 8 bases matching TRBD1. The CDR3 runs 15 residues. With V trimmed by 4 bases and J by 2 bases, 5 bases remained unmatched. Germline CDR1 is SGHRS and CDR2 is YFSETQ. The CDR3 protein is CASSKGQGTYNEQFF. The CDR3 DNA follows: TGCGCCAGCAGCAAAGGACAGGGTACCTACAATGAGCAGTTCTTC.

V and J are TRBV18 and TRBJ2-7, with D perhaps matching TRBD2 (5 bases). V was shortened by 4 bases and J by 1 base, with 11 bases between the two germline ends. CDR1 is KGHSH, CDR2 LQKENI, per germline. The CDR3 length is 14 residues. The CDR3 region is CASSLEDWSYEQYF. The CDR3 nucleotides read TGTGCCAGCTCACTAGAGGACTGGTCCTACGAGCAGTACTTC.

This chain joins TRBV7-2 and TRBJ2-7, with TRBD2 matching 9 bases. Germline V gene data show CDR1 as SGHTA and CDR2 as FQGNSA. The V and J ends lost 4 bases and 6 bases, in that order; junction bases with no gene match: 7. The CDR3 runs to 14 residues. CDR3 sequence (DNA): TGTGCCAGCAGCTCAATAGCGGGGGTTCGCGAGCAGTACTTC. It codes for CASSSIAGVREQYF.

This clone appeared a single time. The rearrangement uses TRBV2 and TRBJ2-1; possibly TRBD1 for D (6 bases). Trimming took 7 bases from V and 4 from J, leaving 11 bases between them. The germline V gene has CDR1 SNHLY and CDR2 FYNNEI. This CDR3 is 13 amino acids long. CDR3 in DNA: TGTGCCAGCAAAGGGGGTCTGTACAATGAGCAGTTCTTC. It encodes CASKGGLYNEQFF.

The V call is TRBV6-2 or TRBV6-3, the J call TRBJ1-1; 9 positions match TRBD1. From germline, CDR1 is MNHEY and CDR2 SVGEGT. Unmatched junction bases numbered 7, after V lost 5 bases and J lost 3 bases. The CDR3 sequence is 15 residues long. Written as DNA, the CDR3 is TGTGCCAGCAGTCCCCGGGACAGGGCCCACACTGAAGCTTTCTTT. As protein: CASSPRDRAHTEAFF.

This chain connects TRBV6-5 to TRBJ2-5; 9 bases map to TRBD1. V lost 6 bases and J lost 6; bases outside the gene matches: 11. The V gene's germline CDR1 is MNHEY and CDR2 SVGAGI. The CDR3 runs 15 residues. CDR3 in DNA: TGTGCCAGCAGCCCCTTGGGACAGGGAGAGCAGACCCAGTACTTC. Amino acid sequence: CASSPLGQGEQTQYF.

V and J are TRBV27 and TRBJ2-2; no clear D. The CDR3 runs to 14 residues. V lost 6 bases, J lost 0 bases, and 8 bases lay in between. Germline CDR1 and CDR2: MNHEY and SMNVEV (reference sequence). The CDR3 reads CASSRLTNTGELFF. The DNA of the CDR3 is TGTGCCAGCAGCCGACTTACGAACACCGGGGAGCTGTTTTTT.

The CDR3 sequence is CASSHRGPTDTQYF. DNA of the CDR3: TGTGCCAGCAGCCACAGGGGGCCGACAGATACGCAGTATTTT. The chain recombines TRBV5-4 with TRBJ2-3, with 9 nucleotides matching TRBD1. The junction had 3 bases not matched to a gene; V was cut back by 4 bases and J by 3 bases. There are 14 residues in the CDR3. Germline-derived CDR1 and CDR2 are SGHNT and YYREEE (reference sequence).

V and J are TRBV3-1 (or the pseudogene TRBV3-2) and TRBJ1-1; D is possibly TRBD1 (5 bases). CDR3 length: 13 residues. Trimming left V 9 bases short and J 4 bases short, with 15 bases between. Germline V lookup: CDR1 LGHDT, CDR2 YNNKEL (reference sequence). This chain's CDR3 is CASELRGSTEAFF. CDR3 nucleotides: TGTGCCAGTGAACTAAGGGGTAGCACTGAAGCTTTCTTT.

The chain is built from TRBV19 and TRBJ1-5; D is perhaps TRBD1 (6 bases). The CDR3 covers 12 residues. V lost 2 bases and J 10 bases, leaving 9 bases between the germline ends. Germline V lookup: CDR1 LNHDA, CDR2 SQIVND (reference sequence). CDR3 loop: CASSISDSPQHF. CDR3 DNA: TGTGCCAGTAGTATATCGGACAGTCCCCAGCATTTT.

V gene TRBV30 combines with J gene TRBJ1-3; possibly TRBD1 for D (6 bases). In germline, CDR1 is GTSNPN, CDR2 SVGIG (reference sequence). V was clipped by 4 bases and J by 4 bases, with 11 bases between them. The CDR3 totals 13 residues. This CDR3 is CAWTGTLGNTIYF. The CDR3 DNA is TGTGCCTGGACCGGGACACTAGGAAACACCATATATTTT. The full variable domain, completed using reference TRBV30 and TRBJ1-3, is SQTIHQWPATLVQPVGSPLSLECTVEGTSNPNLYWYRQAAGRGLQLLFYSVGIGQISSEVPQNLSASRPQDRQFILSSKKLLLSDSGFYLCAWTGTLGNTIYFGEGSWLTVV.

The chain carries TRBV6-5 and TRBJ2-5; TRBD1 agrees at 9 bases. This CDR3 region has 15 residues. Germline V gene sequence: CDR1 MNHEY, CDR2 SVGAGI. The trim removed 6 bases at V and 6 bases at J, leaving 11 bases unmatched. CDR3: CASRYRGRVDQTQYF. In DNA form, the CDR3 reads TGTGCCAGCAGGTACAGGGGGCGAGTTGACCAGACCCAGTACTTC.

The CDR3 nucleotides read TGTGCCACCAGCAGCCGCGACAGGGGGCGGGAGACCCAGTACTTC. Translated: CATSSRDRGRETQYF. This chain links TRBV15 with TRBJ2-5; 10 nucleotides align to TRBD1. CDR1 and CDR2 (germline): LNHNV, YYDKDF (reference sequence). This CDR3 contains 15 residues. V shed 3 bases, J shed 5 bases, and the junction held 6 bases outside the gene matches.

The gene calls are TRBV5-1 and TRBJ1-5, with D possibly matching TRBD1 (6 bases). The CDR3 sequence is 14 residues long. The germline V gene encodes CDR1 SGHRS and CDR2 YFSETQ. Trimming removed 3 bases from V and 4 bases from J, with 11 bases in between. The CDR3 nucleotides are TGCGCCAGCAGCTCGGAGGGGGGGAATCAGCCCCAGCATTTT. This codes for CASSSEGGNQPQHF.